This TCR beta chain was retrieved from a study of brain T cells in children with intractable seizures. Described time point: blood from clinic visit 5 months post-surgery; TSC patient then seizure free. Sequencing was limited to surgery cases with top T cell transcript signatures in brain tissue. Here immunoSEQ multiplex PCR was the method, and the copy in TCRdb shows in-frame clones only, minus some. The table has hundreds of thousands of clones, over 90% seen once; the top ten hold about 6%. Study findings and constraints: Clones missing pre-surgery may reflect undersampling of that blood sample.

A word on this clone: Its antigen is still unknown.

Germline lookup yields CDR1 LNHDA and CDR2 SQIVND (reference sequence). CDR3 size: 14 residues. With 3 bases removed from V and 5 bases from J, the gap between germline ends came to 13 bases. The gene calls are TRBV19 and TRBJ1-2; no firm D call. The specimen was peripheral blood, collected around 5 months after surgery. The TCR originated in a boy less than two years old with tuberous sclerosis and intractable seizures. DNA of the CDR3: TGTGCCAGTAGTATCGACGGAGGCGGATATGGCTACACCTTC. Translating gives CASSIDGGGYGYTF.